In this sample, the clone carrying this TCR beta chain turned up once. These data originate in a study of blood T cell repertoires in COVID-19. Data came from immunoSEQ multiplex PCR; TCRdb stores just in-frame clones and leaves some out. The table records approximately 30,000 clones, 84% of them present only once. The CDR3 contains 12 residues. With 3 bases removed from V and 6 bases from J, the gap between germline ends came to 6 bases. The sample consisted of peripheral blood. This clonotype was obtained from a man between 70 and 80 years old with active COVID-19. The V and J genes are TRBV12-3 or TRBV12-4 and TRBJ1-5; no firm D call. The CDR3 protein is CASSFLLQPQHF. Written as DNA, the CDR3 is TGTGCCAGCAGTTTTCTACTTCAGCCCCAGCATTTT.